This TCR beta chain appears in the sequencing data of a study of blood T cell repertoires in COVID-19. Only in-frame clones appear in the TCRdb table, and some are missing; sequencing was by immunoSEQ multiplex PCR. This table has over 250,000 clones, roughly 90% appearing once. Germline loops: CDR1 LNHDA, CDR2 SQIVND (reference sequence). The CDR3 extends over 14 amino acids. V shed 5 bases and J shed 6 bases, with 14 bases lying between them. The gene calls are TRBV19 and TRBJ1-5; D gene ambiguous. The specimen was peripheral blood. This TCR was sampled from a man in his fifties or sixties who had recovered from COVID-19. The CDR3 protein is CASSDGGFGQPQHF. The CDR3 nucleotides read TGTGCCAGTAGTGACGGCGGTTTTGGTCAGCCCCAGCATTTT.